The present T cell receptor (beta chain) was sequenced within a study of blood T cell repertoires in COVID-19. Study-wide background: Material from acute and convalescent COVID-19 was sourced from the United States, Italy and Spain.

The CDR3 has 13 residues. Trimming removed 4 bases from V and 2 bases from J, with 6 bases in between. The protocol was immunoSEQ multiplex PCR, while the TCRdb copy is restricted to in-frame clones and leaves out a portion. The data contain 300,000 or so clones, approximately 86% of them singletons. The receptor's source is a woman in her forties or fifties with active or convalescent COVID-19. J is TRBJ1-5 and V is TRBV12-3 or TRBV12-4, with D unclear. Sequencing was done on a sample of peripheral blood. The CDR3 bases are TGTGCCAGCAGTTCGGTAGGCAATCAGCCCCAGCATTTT. This sequence encodes CASSSVGNQPQHF.